The subject of this entry is one T cell receptor beta chain. The data stem from a study of blood T cell repertoires in COVID-19. Study summary: COVID-19 samples, acute and convalescent, were from the United States, Italy and Spain. PBMCs, B-cell-depleted T cells, or T cells were the source of the cDNA or gDNA that made up the material.

The V gene lost 7 bases and the J gene lost 4 bases, with 17 bases spanning the gap. CDR1 MNHEY and CDR2 SMNVEV come from the germline V gene (reference sequence). The CDR3 has 14 amino acids. Data came from immunoSEQ multiplex PCR; TCRdb stores just in-frame clones and leaves some out. The sample has roughly 300,000 clones; roughly 83% are singletons. Seattle-derived patients entered the study during active infection and were followed longitudinally. The sequenced sample consisted of peripheral blood. This clonotype was sampled from a human donor with COVID-19, enrolled during active disease. The donor label of this sample is uncertain. The J gene is TRBJ2-7, the V gene TRBV27, with D possibly TRBD1 on 6 matching bases. The CDR3 DNA reads TGTGCCAGCAACGTACAGGGACCTGGGTACGAGCAGTACTTC. Translated, it gives CASNVQGPGYEQYF.